This section outlines one T cell receptor beta chain sequence together with its context. The antigen is not known. The source of the sample is a study of cytomegalovirus exposure and HLA in healthy donors. Broader study findings: Despite most TCR sequences being rare, some public TCRs occurred in many donors. The study put some 160 TCR beta chains on its list as cytomegalovirus-associated.

J gave up 3 bases and V 2 bases, and 5 bases lay outside the gene matches. Germline lookup yields CDR1 MGHRA and CDR2 YSYEKL. The CDR3 is made up of 17 amino acids. Here immunoSEQ multiplex PCR was the method, and the copy in TCRdb shows in-frame clones only, minus some. The sample contains about 76,000 clones, about 93% of which appear only once. The study drew the donors from its approximately 110-subject validation cohort, separate from the approximately 700-subject first cohort. This chain uses TRBV4-1 with TRBJ2-4; the match to TRBD2 covers 12 bases. The sequence was obtained from a man aged 18 to 29 in good health and CMV-seropositive. Sequenced: PBMCs. CDR3 in DNA: TGCGCCAGCAGCCAACCGACTAGCGGGAGAGTCAAAAACATTCAGTACTTC. The encoded protein is CASSQPTSGRVKNIQYF.